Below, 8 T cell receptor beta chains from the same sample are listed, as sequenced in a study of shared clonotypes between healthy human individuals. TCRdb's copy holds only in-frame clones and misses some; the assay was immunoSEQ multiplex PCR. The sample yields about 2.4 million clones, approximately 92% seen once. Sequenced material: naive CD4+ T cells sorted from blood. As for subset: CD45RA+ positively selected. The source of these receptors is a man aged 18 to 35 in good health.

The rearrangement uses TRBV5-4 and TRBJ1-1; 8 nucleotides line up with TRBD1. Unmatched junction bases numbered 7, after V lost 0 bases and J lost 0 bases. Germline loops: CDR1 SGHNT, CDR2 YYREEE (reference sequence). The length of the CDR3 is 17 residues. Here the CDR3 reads CASSLDEGQGMNTEAFF. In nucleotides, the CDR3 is TGTGCCAGCAGCTTGGACGAAGGACAGGGAATGAACACTGAAGCTTTCTTT.

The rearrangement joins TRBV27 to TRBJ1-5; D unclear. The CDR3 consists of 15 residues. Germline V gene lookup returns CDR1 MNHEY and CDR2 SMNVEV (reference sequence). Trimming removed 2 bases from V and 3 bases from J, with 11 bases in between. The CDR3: CASSLLGRSNQPQHF. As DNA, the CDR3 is TGTGCCAGCAGTTTACTAGGGCGGTCCAATCAGCCCCAGCATTTT.

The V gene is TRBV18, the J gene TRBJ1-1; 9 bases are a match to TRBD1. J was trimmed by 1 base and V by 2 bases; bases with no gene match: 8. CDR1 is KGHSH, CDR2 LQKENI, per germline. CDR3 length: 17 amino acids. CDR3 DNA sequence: TGTGCCAGCTCACCATCACTCGACAGGGGGAGGAACACTGAAGCTTTCTTT. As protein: CASSPSLDRGRNTEAFF.

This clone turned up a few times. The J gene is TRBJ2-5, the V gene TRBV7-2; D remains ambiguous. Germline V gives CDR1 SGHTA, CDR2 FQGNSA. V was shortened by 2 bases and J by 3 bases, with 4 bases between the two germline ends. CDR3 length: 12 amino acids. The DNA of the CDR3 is TGTGCCAGCAGCTTATGGGAAGAGACCCAGTACTTC. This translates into CASSLWEETQYF. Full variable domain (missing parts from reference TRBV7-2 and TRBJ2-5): GAGVSQSPSNKVTEKGKDVELRCDPISGHTALYWYRQSLGQGLEFLIYFQGNSAPDKSGLPSDRFSAERTGGSVSTLTIQRTQQEDSAVYLCASSLWEETQYFGPGTRLLVL.

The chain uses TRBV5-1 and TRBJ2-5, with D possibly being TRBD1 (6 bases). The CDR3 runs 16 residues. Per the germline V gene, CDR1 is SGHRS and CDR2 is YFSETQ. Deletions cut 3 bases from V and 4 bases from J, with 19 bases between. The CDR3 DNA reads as TGCGCCAGCAGCTCTGGGACAAGGTCTAGGGGAGAGACCCAGTACTTC. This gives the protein CASSSGTRSRGETQYF.

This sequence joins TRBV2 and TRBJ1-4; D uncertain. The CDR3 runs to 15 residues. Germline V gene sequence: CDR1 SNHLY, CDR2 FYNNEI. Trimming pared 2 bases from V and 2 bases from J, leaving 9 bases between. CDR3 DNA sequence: TGTGCCAGCAGTGAAAGAAGGGCGACTAATGAAAAACTGTTTTTT. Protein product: CASSERRATNEKLFF.

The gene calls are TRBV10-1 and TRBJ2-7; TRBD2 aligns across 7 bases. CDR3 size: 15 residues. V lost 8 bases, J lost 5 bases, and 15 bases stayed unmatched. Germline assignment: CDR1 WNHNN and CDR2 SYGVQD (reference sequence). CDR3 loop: CASAQGGSAFNEQYF. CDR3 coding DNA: TGCGCCAGCGCTCAGGGAGGGAGCGCTTTCAACGAGCAGTACTTC.

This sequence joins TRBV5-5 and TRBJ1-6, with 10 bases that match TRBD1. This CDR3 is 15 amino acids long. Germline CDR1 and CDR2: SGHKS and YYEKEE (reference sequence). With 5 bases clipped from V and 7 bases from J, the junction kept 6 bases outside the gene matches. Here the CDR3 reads CASSPPGQGNSPLHF. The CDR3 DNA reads TGTGCCAGCAGTCCTCCGGGACAGGGGAATTCACCCCTCCACTTT.